What follows is one TCR beta chain and its context. The target antigen is unknown. Sequencing was at deep level. The genomic DNA of each subset was split evenly across several immunoSEQ plates. The method was immunoSEQ multiplex PCR; TCRdb's version includes in-frame clones alone and lacks a portion of them. The sample consists of millions of clones, more than 90% of them appearing once. This sample was included in a study of shared clonotypes between healthy human individuals. Findings of the study overall: About 5% was the fraction of naive CD4 clonotypes found shared across a handful of donors.

Germline CDR1 is GTSNPN and CDR2 is SVGIG (reference sequence). V trimming: 4 bases; J trimming: 7 bases; junction bases outside the gene matches: 7. The CDR3 consists of 15 residues. Sequencing was carried out using naive CD4+ T cells sorted from blood. Subset described: CD45RA+ positively selected. This TCR came from a man between 18 and 35 years old in good health. The genes are TRBV30 and TRBJ2-2; 12 bases are a match to TRBD2. The CDR3 nucleotides are TGTGCCTGGAAAACTAGCGGGAGGTTAAGCGGGGAGCTGTTTTTT. This translates into CAWKTSGRLSGELFF.